This record covers a single T cell receptor (beta chain). The data derive from a study of shared clonotypes between healthy human individuals. The protocol was immunoSEQ multiplex PCR, while the TCRdb copy is restricted to in-frame clones and leaves out a portion. The data contain roughly 530,000 clones, around 96% of them singletons. The source of this sequence is a woman in her thirties in good health. Sequencing used naive CD4+ T cells sorted from blood. Subset in this sample: CD45RA+ positively selected.

The CDR3 loop is CAWSVGTVMNTEAFF. CDR3 coding DNA: TGTGCCTGGAGTGTTGGGACAGTCATGAACACTGAAGCTTTCTTT. The chain has TRBV30 and TRBJ1-1; 7 nucleotides align to TRBD1. This CDR3 is built from 15 residues. V gave up 0 bases and J gave up 0 bases; unmatched junction bases: 4. CDR1 GTSNPN and CDR2 SVGIG come from the germline V gene (reference sequence).